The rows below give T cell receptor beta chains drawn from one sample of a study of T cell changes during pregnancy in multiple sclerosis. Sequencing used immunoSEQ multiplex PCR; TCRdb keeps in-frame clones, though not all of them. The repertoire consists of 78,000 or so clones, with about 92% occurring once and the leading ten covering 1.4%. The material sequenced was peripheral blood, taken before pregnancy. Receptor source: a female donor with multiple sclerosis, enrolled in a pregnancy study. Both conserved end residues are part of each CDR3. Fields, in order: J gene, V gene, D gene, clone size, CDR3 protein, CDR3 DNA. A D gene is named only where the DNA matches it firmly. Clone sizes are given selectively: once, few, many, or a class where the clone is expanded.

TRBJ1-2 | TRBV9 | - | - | CASSVSPSGVSDYGYTF | TGTGCCAGCAGCGTATCACCTTCAGGGGTGTCGGACTATGGCTACACCTTC
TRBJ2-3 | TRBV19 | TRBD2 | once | CASKLFAGGTDTQYF | TGTGCCAGTAAACTCTTCGCGGGGGGCACAGATACGCAGTATTTT
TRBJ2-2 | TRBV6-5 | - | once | CAISRLATGELFF | TGTGCCATAAGTAGGCTAGCGACCGGGGAGCTGTTTTTT
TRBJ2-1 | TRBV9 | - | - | CASSVGGPEQFF | TGTGCCAGCAGCGTAGGTGGGCCTGAGCAGTTCTTC
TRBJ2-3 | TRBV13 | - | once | CASSLLEVGTDTQYF | TGTGCCAGCAGCTTATTGGAGGTGGGTACAGATACGCAGTATTTT
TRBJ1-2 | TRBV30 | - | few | CAWSVQGAYGYTF | TGTGCCTGGAGTGTACAAGGGGCCTATGGCTACACCTTC
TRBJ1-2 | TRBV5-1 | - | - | CASSPGRLYGYTF | TGCGCCAGCAGCCCTGGCAGACTCTATGGCTACACCTTC
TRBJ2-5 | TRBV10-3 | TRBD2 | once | CAISELEIKRGRQETQYF | TGTGCCATCAGTGAGTTGGAGATAAAGCGGGGGAGGCAAGAGACCCAGTACTTC
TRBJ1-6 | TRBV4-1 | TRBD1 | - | CASSQGTGDNSPLHF | TGCGCCAGCAGCCAAGGGACAGGGGACAATTCACCCCTCCACTTT
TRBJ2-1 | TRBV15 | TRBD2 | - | CATSRDNLAGFYNEQFF | TGTGCCACCAGCAGAGATAACCTAGCGGGGTTTTACAATGAGCAGTTCTTC
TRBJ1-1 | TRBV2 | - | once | CASSEAQVRNTEAFF | TGTGCCAGCAGTGAAGCGCAGGTCAGAAACACTGAAGCTTTCTTT
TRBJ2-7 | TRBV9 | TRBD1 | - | CASSVYGTGGNEQYF | TGTGCCAGCAGCGTATACGGGACAGGGGGGAACGAGCAGTACTTC
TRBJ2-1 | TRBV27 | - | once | CASSLSTVHNEQFF | TGTGCCAGCAGTTTATCGACTGTACACAATGAGCAGTTCTTC
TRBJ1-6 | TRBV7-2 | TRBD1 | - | CASSSPLGQAADSPLHF | TGTGCCAGCAGCTCCCCCCTTGGACAGGCGGCTGATTCACCCCTCCACTTT
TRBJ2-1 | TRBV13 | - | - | CASSNGTARGYEQFF | TGTGCCAGCAGCAATGGGACAGCTCGGGGGTATGAGCAGTTCTTC
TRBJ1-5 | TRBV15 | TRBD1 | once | CATSIGQVERGNQPQHF | TGTGCCACCAGCATCGGACAGGTTGAAAGAGGAAATCAGCCCCAGCATTTT
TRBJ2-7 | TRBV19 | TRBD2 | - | CASSNPGGLSSYEQYF | TGTGCCAGTAGTAACCCGGGAGGCCTATCCTCCTACGAGCAGTACTTC
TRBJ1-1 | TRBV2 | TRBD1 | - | CASRQGRNTEAFF | TGTGCCAGCAGACAGGGGAGGAACACTGAAGCTTTCTTT
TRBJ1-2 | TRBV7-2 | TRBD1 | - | CASSRDRGQVGYTF | TGTGCCAGCAGCCGGGACAGGGGGCAGGTTGGCTACACCTTC
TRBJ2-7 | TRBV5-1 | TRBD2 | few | CASSSGLAGDEQYF | TGCGCCAGCAGCTCGGGACTAGCGGGGGATGAGCAGTACTTC
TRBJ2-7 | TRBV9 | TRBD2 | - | CASSAETGTSRYEQYF | TGTGCCAGCAGCGCCGAAACCGGGACTAGCAGATACGAGCAGTACTTC
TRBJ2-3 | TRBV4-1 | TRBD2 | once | CASSQVMSGGPTDTQYF | TGCGCCAGCAGCCAAGTAATGAGCGGGGGGCCCACAGATACGCAGTATTTT
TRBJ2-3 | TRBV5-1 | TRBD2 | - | CASSLLGGMDTQYF | TGCGCCAGCAGCTTATTGGGGGGGATGGATACGCAGTATTTT
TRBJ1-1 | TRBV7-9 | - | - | CASSLDGRRRMNTEAFF | TGTGCCAGCAGCTTGGATGGGAGGCGACGGATGAACACTGAAGCTTTCTTT
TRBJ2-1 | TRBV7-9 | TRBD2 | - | CASSLGGDEQFF | TGTGCCAGCAGCCTTGGGGGGGATGAGCAGTTCTTC
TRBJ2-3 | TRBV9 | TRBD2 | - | CASSTTPGTSGAVGDTQYF | TGTGCCAGCAGCACGACCCCAGGGACTAGCGGGGCCGTAGGGGATACGCAGTATTTT
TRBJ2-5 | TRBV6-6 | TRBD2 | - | CASSPFPGGRRETQYF | TGTGCCAGCAGCCCATTCCCGGGGGGGCGGCGGGAGACCCAGTACTTC